This T cell receptor (beta chain) was documented in a study of blood T cell repertoires in COVID-19. Germline V gives CDR1 SGHAT, CDR2 FQDESV (reference sequence). Trimming cost V 4 bases and J 5 bases; bases outside gene matches: 9. This CDR3 is built from 16 residues. Clones were read by immunoSEQ multiplex PCR, and TCRdb kept only the in-frame ones, dropping some. This sample carries about 200,000 clones, roughly 88% of them seen once, and the ten largest clones take 15% to 20%. This clone was counted only a few times. The source is a man aged 45-65 years with COVID-19, enrolled during active disease. The chain couples TRBV11-1 to TRBJ1-2; 11 bases are shared with TRBD1. Specimen: peripheral blood. CDR3: CASSSVGQGALYGYTF. The CDR3 nucleotides read TGTGCCAGCAGCTCGGTCGGACAGGGGGCCCTTTATGGCTACACCTTC.